This TCR beta chain appears in the sequencing data of a study of monozygotic twins with inflammatory bowel disease. There were eight separate reactions per sample in which cDNA was made. Each of TCRalpha and TCRbeta cDNA went through two nested PCRs, lasting 16 and 9 cycles. TCRdb re-called the 5' RACE reads, yielding one record per CDR3 amino acid sequence without DNA. Reported are some 150,000 distinct CDR3 sequences; the ten largest clones contain 2.4%. The blood volume drawn from each donor was about 2.5 ml. A word on this clonotype: Its target is unknown.

The germline gives CDR1 KGHDR, CDR2 SFDVKD. There are 15 residues in the CDR3. General study findings and limits: Concordance status among twins (concordant versus discordant) showed no link to repertoire similarity, possibly from limited power.

This TCR was sampled from a human donor with ulcerative colitis or Crohn's disease, or a healthy co-twin of an affected twin (not recorded which). The specimen was blood. The chain is built from TRBV24-1 and TRBJ2-7; TCRdb calls TRBD1, which cannot be checked without DNA. This CDR3 is CATSDPQGGRYEQYF.